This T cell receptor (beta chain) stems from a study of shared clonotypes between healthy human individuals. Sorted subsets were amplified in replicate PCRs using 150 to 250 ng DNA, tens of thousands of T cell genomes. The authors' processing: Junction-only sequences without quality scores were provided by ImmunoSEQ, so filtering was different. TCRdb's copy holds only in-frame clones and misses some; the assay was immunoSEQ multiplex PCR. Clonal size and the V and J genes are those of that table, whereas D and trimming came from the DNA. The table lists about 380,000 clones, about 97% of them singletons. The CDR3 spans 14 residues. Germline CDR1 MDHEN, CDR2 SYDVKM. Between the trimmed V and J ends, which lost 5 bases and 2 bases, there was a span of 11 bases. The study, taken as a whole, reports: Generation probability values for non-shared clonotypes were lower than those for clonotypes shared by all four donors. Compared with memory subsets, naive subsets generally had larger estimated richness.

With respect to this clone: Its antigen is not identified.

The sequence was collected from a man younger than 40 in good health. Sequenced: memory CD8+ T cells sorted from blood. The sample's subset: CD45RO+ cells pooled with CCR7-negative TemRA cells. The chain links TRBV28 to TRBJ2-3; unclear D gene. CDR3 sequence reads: CASSTTHLTDTQYF. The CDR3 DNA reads TGTGCCAGCAGTACGACCCATCTCACAGATACGCAGTATTTT.